This T cell receptor (beta chain) was profiled in a study of blood T cell repertoires in COVID-19. Trimming took off 4 bases at V and 7 bases at J, with 16 bases between the two ends. The CDR3 contains 14 residues. Per the germline V gene, CDR1 is MNHEY and CDR2 is SVGAGI. Original methodology: Reference gene primer amplification gave estimated nucleated cell counts. Repertoires were generated with immunoSEQ multiplex PCR, while TCRdb's copy carries only in-frame clones and drops some. That table furnishes V, J and clone size, whereas the DNA furnished D and trimming. The table lists 100,000 to 150,000 clones, about 79% of them singletons.

This chain connects TRBV6-5 to TRBJ2-5; tentative D call: TRBD2 (5 bases). The source material was peripheral blood. This receptor was taken from a middle-aged man with active or convalescent COVID-19. The CDR3 sequence is CASSFPARSGTQYF. In nucleotides, the CDR3 is TGTGCCAGCAGTTTCCCCGCCCGCAGCGGGACCCAGTACTTC.